This T cell receptor (beta chain) comes out of a study of beta chain features in type 1 diabetes. Whole-study results and caveats: Shortening that was moderate but significant affected the TCRB CDR3s of Type 1 diabetes patients in all four CD4+ subsets.

cDNA synthesis used the whole RNA isolate, giving expressed TCRB sequences. The method was immunoSEQ multiplex PCR; TCRdb's version includes in-frame clones alone and lacks a portion of them. Seen here are some 700,000 clones, roughly 12% observed once, and the top ten hold 0.022%. It was one heparinised blood draw, averaging about 0.12 L, that each donor gave. Cell sorting via CD45RO/CCR7/CD25/CD127/CD95/CD27 was performed to obtain CD4+ naive, central memory, regulatory and stem cell-like memory cells. Trimming removed 3 bases at V and 4 bases at J, with 1 base between. The CDR3 sequence is 10 residues long. Germline V gene lookup returns CDR1 GTSNPN and CDR2 SVGIG (reference sequence). With regard to this clone: Antigen specificity is unknown. The same CDR3 also results from other DNA sequences found in this sample.

The chain employs TRBV30 and TRBJ1-3; D ambiguous. Sequencing was done on a sample of naive CD4+ T cells from blood. The sequence was obtained from a man aged 18 to 29 with type 1 diabetes. The CDR3 is CAWSGNTIYF. The CDR3 DNA is TGTGCCTGGAGCGGAAACACCATATATTTT.